One and the same sample provided the 18 T cell receptor beta chains below, sequenced in a study of regulatory T cells in long-lasting Graves disease. Indicated time point: persistent/refractory GD, antithyroid drugs over 5 years with positive TRAb. The TCR library was prepared using RNA isolated from PBMCs. Through Arm-PCR of CDR3 regions and iRepertoire HTBI primers, TCR beta libraries were built. TCRdb re-called the multiplex PCR reads with MiXCR, one entry per CDR3 protein. The repertoire includes 400,000 to 450,000 distinct CDR3 sequences, around 24% of them detected once, and approximately 28% sits in the top ten. The starting material was peripheral blood mononuclear cells (PBMCs), obtained when the disease was refractory, from a patient treated with antithyroid drugs. The receptors here all came from a female donor with Graves disease.

The gene calls are TRBV20-1 and TRBJ2-7; 9 bases line up with TRBD2. This CDR3 comprises 13 residues. Germline assignment: CDR1 DFQATT and CDR2 SNEGSKA (reference sequence). The CDR3 DNA sequence: TGCAGGCAGCGAGCGGGAGGATTCTACGAGCAGTACTTC. It is translated as CRQRAGGFYEQYF.

This clonotype occurred many times. The CDR3 DNA reads TGTGCCAGCAGCCTCAGACAGGGTCACTACGAGCAGTACTTC. Translated, it gives CASSLRQGHYEQYF. The chain employs TRBV7-4 and TRBJ2-7, with TRBD1 matching over 7 bases. This CDR3 spans 14 amino acids. Trimming removed 5 bases from V and 3 bases from J; junction bases left unmatched: 7. From germline, CDR1 is SGHVT and CDR2 SQSDAQ.

This clonotype was recorded a few times. This chain joins TRBV4-3 and TRBJ2-7; a weak D match, TRBD1 (6 bases). This CDR3 comprises 14 residues. CDR1 is LGHNA, CDR2 YSLEER, per germline. V gave up 0 bases and J gave up 2 bases, with 8 bases separating them. The chain's CDR3 is CASSQDTGPYEQYF. CDR3 coding DNA: TGCGCCAGCAGCCAAGATACAGGGCCCTACGAGCAGTACTTC.

This clonotype came up many times. The rearrangement uses TRBV12-3 or TRBV12-4 and TRBJ2-7, with TRBD2 identical over 12 bases. This CDR3 is built from 14 residues. Trimming removed 6 bases from V and 4 bases from J; junction bases left unmatched: 4. The CDR3 nucleotides read TGTGCCAGCAGCTCCGGGACTAGCGGGTACGAGCAGTACTTC. Translation gives CASSSGTSGYEQYF.

This clonotype was observed a few times. This sequence joins TRBV7-6 and TRBJ1-1, with TRBD1 identical over 8 bases. V was pared by 4 bases and J by 1 base, with 8 bases of the junction left unmatched. CDR3 length equals 16 residues. Germline CDR1 and CDR2: SGHVS and FNYEAQ. In DNA form, the CDR3 reads TGTGCCAGCAGCTCCCCCCCGGACAGGGAGAACACTGAAGCTTTCTTT. Its translation is CASSSPPDRENTEAFF.

The V call is TRBV9, the J call TRBJ2-2; 11 nucleotides align to TRBD2. Germline loops: CDR1 SGDLS, CDR2 YYNGEE. Trimming cost V 2 bases and J 8 bases; bases outside gene matches: 2. The CDR3 contains 14 residues. The CDR3 is CASSVTSGTGELFF. CDR3 in DNA: TGTGCCAGCAGCGTGACTAGCGGGACTGGGGAGCTGTTTTTT.

This chain uses TRBV4-1 with TRBJ2-2; a possible D gene is TRBD2 (5 bases). V was trimmed by 5 bases and J by 7 bases, leaving 17 bases between them. CDR1 is MGHRA and CDR2 is YSYEKL in the germline V gene. This CDR3 region has 15 residues. The CDR3 nucleotides read TGCGCCAGCAGCGACCGGGATTCTTGGGGCGGGGAGCTGTTTTTT. Protein sequence: CASSDRDSWGGELFF.

The chain recombines TRBV2 with TRBJ1-5; 9 bases map to TRBD1. CDR1 is SNHLY and CDR2 is FYNNEI in the germline V gene. This CDR3 is built from 15 residues. The V segment lost 6 bases and the J segment 7 bases; nucleotides outside the gene matches: 10. Here the CDR3 reads CASSGGTGNYQPQHF. The CDR3, as DNA: TGTGCCAGCAGCGGGGGGACAGGGAATTACCAGCCCCAGCATTTT.

Details on this clonotype: This sequence may be a read error, since a much larger clone differs from it by one base. The chain uses TRBV6-1 and TRBJ2-7, with D possibly being TRBD2 (6 bases). V lost 6 bases and J 2 bases, leaving 20 bases between the germline ends. There are 16 residues in the CDR3. Germline CDR1 and CDR2: MNHNS and SASEGT. CDR3 sequence (DNA): TGTGCCAGCAGCCATGGCAGGCGGGGATCGACCTACGAGCAGTACTTC. It is translated as CASSHGRRGSTYEQYF.

V usage is TRBV28 and J usage is TRBJ2-3; TRBD1 matches 9 bases. CDR1 and CDR2 (germline): MDHEN, SYDVKM. The CDR3 contains 15 residues. V gave up 6 bases and J gave up 6 bases; unmatched junction bases: 10. The CDR3 region is CASRPPGQGTDTQYF. DNA of the CDR3: TGTGCCAGCAGACCCCCGGGACAGGGAACCGATACGCAGTATTTT. Looking up the rest from reference TRBV28 and TRBJ2-3 gives the full variable domain: DVKVTQSSRYLVKRTGEKVFLECVQDMDHENMFWYRQDPGLGLRLIYFSYDVKMKEKGDIPEGYSVSREKKERFSLILESASTNQTSMYLCASRPPGQGTDTQYFGPGTRLTVL.

The chain employs TRBV15 and TRBJ2-3; D not certain. Germline CDR1 LNHNV, CDR2 YYDKDF (reference sequence). The CDR3 has 15 amino acids. V lost 1 base to trimming and J lost 2 bases, with 10 bases between them. The CDR3 region is CATSRGGVPTDTQYF. CDR3 nucleotide sequence: TGTGCCACCAGCAGAGGTGGGGTCCCCACAGATACGCAGTATTTT. The full variable domain, in which reference TRBV15 and TRBJ2-3 provide the parts outside the CDR3, is DAMVIQNPRYQVTQFGKPVTLSCSQTLNHNVMYWYQQKSSQAPKLLFHYYDKDFNNEADTPDNFQSRRPNTSFCFLDIRSPGLGDTAMYLCATSRGGVPTDTQYFGPGTRLTVL.

Many counts were recorded for this clonotype. The V and J genes are TRBV28 and TRBJ2-5; TRBD2 matches 8 bases. CDR3 length equals 16 residues. J lost 0 bases, V lost 4 bases, and 7 bases had no gene match. The V gene's germline CDR1 is MDHEN and CDR2 SYDVKM. CDR3 nucleotide sequence: TGTGCCAGCAGTTCCGGGGGGGGTGGTGACCAAGAGACCCAGTACTTC. Translating it yields CASSSGGGGDQETQYF.

This clonotype was detected ten times or more. The chain has TRBV2 and TRBJ1-5, with TRBD1 identical over 7 bases. Germline CDR1 and CDR2: SNHLY and FYNNEI. The CDR3 consists of 18 residues. V was pared by 5 bases and J by 0 bases, with 13 bases of the junction left unmatched. The CDR3 DNA is TGTGCCAGCAGTCCCAGACAGGGCAGGCTTTATAGCAATCAGCCCCAGCATTTT. It yields the protein CASSPRQGRLYSNQPQHF.

This clonotype was observed a few times. V usage is TRBV20-1 and J usage is TRBJ2-7, with 11 bases matching TRBD2. Germline assignment: CDR1 DFQATT and CDR2 SNEGSKA (reference sequence). The J segment lost 2 bases and the V segment lost 0 bases, leaving 6 bases of the junction unmatched. The CDR3 is 16 amino acids. Here the CDR3 reads CSAREPGTSGPYEQYF. CDR3 coding DNA: TGCAGTGCTAGAGAACCCGGGACTAGCGGACCCTACGAGCAGTACTTC.

The V call is TRBV20-1, the J call TRBJ2-5; TRBD1 matches at 7 bases. The germline CDR1 and CDR2 sequences are DFQATT and SNEGSKA (reference sequence). J lost 4 bases, V lost 2 bases, and 13 bases had no gene match. This CDR3 has 16 residues. The CDR3 loop reads CSARNPVAGGRETQYF. CDR3 sequence (DNA): TGCAGTGCTAGAAACCCCGTGGCAGGGGGACGAGAGACCCAGTACTTC.

In nucleotides, the CDR3 is TGTGCCAGCAGCCCACCCCCCTCCGAAGCTTTCTTT. It yields the protein CASSPPPSEAFF. The V and J genes are TRBV5-8 and TRBJ1-1; D ambiguous. The V end was cut by 4 bases, the J end by 8 bases, with 12 bases between. Germline CDR1 and CDR2: SGHTS and YDEGEE. The CDR3 is 12 residues long.

V gene TRBV6-4 combines with J gene TRBJ1-1; D unclear. CDR1 and CDR2 from the germline V gene are MRHNA and SNTAGT. CDR3 length equals 12 residues. V dropped 5 bases and J dropped 4 bases, with 8 bases sitting between them. Written as DNA, the CDR3 is TGTGCCAGCAGTTCCGAGGGCACTGAAGCTTTCTTT. Translating gives CASSSEGTEAFF.

The chain couples TRBV5-1 to TRBJ2-7; weak D call: TRBD2 (5 bases). The V gene lost 0 bases and the J gene lost 6 bases, with 13 bases spanning the gap. This CDR3 has 14 residues. Per germline, CDR1 SGHRS and CDR2 YFSETQ. The CDR3 DNA follows: TGCGCCAGCAGCTTGGGACTCAAAGGGAGCGAGCAGTACTTC. Amino acid sequence: CASSLGLKGSEQYF.